This entry is about one T cell receptor (beta chain). Its antigen remains unidentified. This sample stems from a study of regulatory T cells in long-lasting Graves disease. Study-wide context: By definition, persistent Graves' disease involved antithyroid drugs for over 5 years alongside positive TSH receptor antibodies. General study findings and limits: Under persistent disease, TRBV28, TRBJ1-2 and TRBJ2-5 were used preferentially.

V was trimmed by 0 bases and J by 0 bases, leaving 12 bases between them. CDR3 length: 17 amino acids. In building TCR beta libraries, iRepertoire HTBI primers were used together with Arm-PCR of CDR3 regions. MiXCR was run by TCRdb on the multiplex PCR reads, yielding one entry per CDR3 protein. This table holds nearly 350,000 distinct CDR3 sequences, around 20% found once. Specified time point: persistent/refractory GD, antithyroid drugs over 5 years with positive TRAb. PBMC RNA was the source of the TCR library. This sequence was found in a female donor with Graves disease. The material sequenced was peripheral blood mononuclear cells (PBMCs), taken when the disease was refractory, from a patient treated with antithyroid drugs. J is TRBJ2-1 and V is TRBV12-3 or TRBV12-4; possible D gene TRBD1, 5 bases. This chain's CDR3 is CASSLAGLVRSYNEQFF. Written as DNA, the CDR3 is TGTGCCAGCAGTTTAGCGGGGCTAGTCCGCTCCTACAATGAGCAGTTCTTC.